This passage covers 10 T cell receptor beta chains from one sample sequenced in a study of blood T cell repertoires in COVID-19. Using immunoSEQ multiplex PCR, the repertoire was profiled, and TCRdb retains in-frame clones only, with some absent. The table records some 230,000 clones, about 80% of them present only once. The sequenced sample consisted of PBMCs or T cells enriched from blood (not recorded which). The receptor set was obtained from a woman in her forties with acute COVID-19.

In its sample, this clone was seen a few times. The rearrangement links TRBV7-2 to TRBJ2-5; 11 positions match TRBD2. J lost 1 base, V lost 1 base, and 2 bases had no gene match. The CDR3 totals 16 residues. The germline V gene has CDR1 SGHTA and CDR2 FQGNSA. The CDR3 protein is CASSLVAGGPQETQYF. DNA of the CDR3: TGTGCCAGCAGCTTAGTAGCGGGGGGGCCCCAAGAGACCCAGTACTTC.

Of note for this clone: The same CDR3 is also encoded by other DNA sequences in this sample. The chain recombines TRBV24-1 with TRBJ2-3; 9 bases are a match to TRBD1. The CDR3 is 15 amino acids. After removal of 3 bases from V and 3 bases from J, the junction contained 3 bases not matched to a gene. CDR1 KGHDR and CDR2 SFDVKD come from the germline V gene. In DNA form, the CDR3 reads TGTGCCACCAGTGATCCCGGACAGGGGACAGATACGCAGTATTTT. Its translation: CATSDPGQGTDTQYF.

The chain combines TRBV10-3 with TRBJ1-1; a possible D gene is TRBD1 (5 bases). Germline lookup yields CDR1 ENHRY and CDR2 SYGVKD. CDR3 size: 13 residues. V was shortened by 8 bases and J by 1 base, with 11 bases between the two germline ends. The CDR3 loop reads CAIRVRENTEAFF. CDR3 DNA: TGTGCCATCCGCGTCAGGGAGAACACTGAAGCTTTCTTT.

V usage is TRBV4-1 and J usage is TRBJ2-7; 11 positions agree with TRBD2. The CDR3 spans 16 residues. V lost 1 base to trimming and J lost 1 base; unmatched junction nucleotides: 3. The V gene's germline CDR1 is MGHRA and CDR2 YSYEKL. CDR3 region: CASSQAGTSGSYEQYF. As DNA, the CDR3 is TGCGCCAGCAGCCAAGCCGGGACTAGCGGATCCTACGAGCAGTACTTC.

The V call is TRBV7-6, the J call TRBJ2-2, with 8 nucleotides matching TRBD1. J lost 1 base, V lost 2 bases, and 3 bases had no gene match. CDR3 length: 16 residues. The germline CDR1 and CDR2 sequences are SGHVS and FNYEAQ. The CDR3 reads CASSLTGTGNTGELFF. CDR3 nucleotides: TGTGCCAGCAGCTTAACCGGGACAGGGAACACCGGGGAGCTGTTTTTT.

J is TRBJ2-2 and V is TRBV30; 9 positions match TRBD1. J lost 6 bases, V lost 4 bases, and 3 bases had no gene match. This CDR3 is built from 13 residues. Germline V gene sequence: CDR1 GTSNPN, CDR2 SVGIG (reference sequence). The CDR3 coding sequence is TGTGCCTGGAAACAGGGGGCGCCCGGGGAGCTGTTTTTT. It translates to CAWKQGAPGELFF.

The chain links TRBV28 to TRBJ1-6, with D possibly matching TRBD1 (5 bases). Germline V gives CDR1 MDHEN, CDR2 SYDVKM. This CDR3 spans 11 amino acids. Deletions cut 8 bases from V and 9 bases from J, with 8 bases between. The CDR3 DNA follows: TGTGCCAGCCAGGGTCGTTCACCCCTCCACTTT. This gives the protein CASQGRSPLHF.

The chain couples TRBV5-6 to TRBJ1-2; 9 nucleotides align to TRBD1. Per the germline V gene, CDR1 is SGHDT and CDR2 is YYEEEE. The CDR3 is 15 residues long. Trimming cost V 4 bases and J 7 bases; bases outside gene matches: 11. The CDR3: CASSDTGGAVGGYTF. CDR3 nucleotide sequence: TGTGCCAGCAGCGACACAGGGGGCGCGGTCGGTGGCTACACCTTC.

V and J are TRBV7-2 and TRBJ2-5; D uncertain. The CDR3 loop spans 12 amino acids. Germline assignment: CDR1 SGHTA and CDR2 FQGNSA. Trimming left V 7 bases short and J 0 bases short, with 6 bases between. The CDR3: CASKTNQETQYF. CDR3 bases: TGTGCCAGCAAAACTAACCAAGAGACCCAGTACTTC.

Comment on this clone: Within the sample, other DNA sequences also encode this same CDR3. The genes are TRBV30 and TRBJ1-1; the D gene is possibly TRBD1 (5 bases). CDR1 GTSNPN and CDR2 SVGIG come from the germline V gene (reference sequence). Trimming stripped 0 bases from V and 5 bases from J, with 10 bases between. The CDR3 is 13 residues long. The DNA for the CDR3 is TGTGCCTGGAGTGTTTCTAGGGGTACTGAAGCTTTCTTT. Translating it yields CAWSVSRGTEAFF.